Listed below are T cell receptor beta chains from one sample, sequenced in a study of blood T cell repertoires in COVID-19. Only in-frame clones appear in the TCRdb table, and some are missing; sequencing was by immunoSEQ multiplex PCR. The data contain about 350,000 clones, about 90% of them singletons. The sequenced sample consisted of peripheral blood. The receptor set was obtained from a woman aged 50 to 65 with COVID-19, enrolled during active disease. Each CDR3 is given with its conserved first and last residue. D genes are given only for firm matches.

J	V	D	CDR3
TRBJ2-6	TRBV19	NA	CASATGYRTGANVLTF
TRBJ1-5	TRBV28	NA	CASSSPNYGQPQHF
TRBJ2-1	TRBV21-1	NA	CASSNPVSGKSSYNEQFF
TRBJ2-5	TRBV5-8	TRBD2	CASSFWVAGDPQETQYF
TRBJ2-1	TRBV19	TRBD2	CASSRLAPSYNEQFF
TRBJ2-3	TRBV5-4	NA	CASSFAGVSTDTQYF
TRBJ2-2	TRBV29-1	NA	CSVETGAYTGELFF
TRBJ2-3	TRBV5-1	TRBD1	CASSFGTGRDDTQYF
TRBJ1-1	TRBV30	NA	CAWNTRGIWTEAFF
TRBJ2-7	TRBV27	TRBD2	CASSTKRESHEQYF
TRBJ2-5	TRBV13	TRBD2	CASSRRSGRVGETQYF